A single sample is the source of the 30 T cell receptor beta chains below, sequenced in a study of blood T cell repertoires in COVID-19. Method: immunoSEQ multiplex PCR; TCRdb's copy keeps in-frame clones and lacks some. The sample has hundreds of thousands of clones; roughly 83% are singletons. Sample: peripheral blood. The source is a woman older than 75 with acute or convalescent COVID-19.

The rearrangement joins TRBV28 to TRBJ1-3; tentative D call: TRBD1 (5 bases). Trimming removed 6 bases at V and 0 bases at J, with 6 bases between. CDR3 size: 13 residues. Germline assignment: CDR1 MDHEN and CDR2 SYDVKM. CDR3 bases: TGTGCCAGCAGCGACAGCTCTGGAAACACCATATATTTT. Translating gives CASSDSSGNTIYF.

The gene calls are TRBV13 and TRBJ2-2; D is possibly TRBD2 (6 bases). The CDR3 is 15 amino acids. V was pared by 3 bases and J by 2 bases, with 10 bases between. CDR1 and CDR2 (germline): PRHDT, FYEKMQ (reference sequence). The DNA of the CDR3 is TGTGCCAGCAGCTTGTTAGCGGTAAACACCGGGGAGCTGTTTTTT. This translates into CASSLLAVNTGELFF.

The gene calls are TRBV6-6 and TRBJ2-7, with D unclear. This CDR3 contains 15 residues. Germline V lookup: CDR1 MNHNY, CDR2 SVGAGI (reference sequence). The germline V and J ends were trimmed by 2 bases and 2 bases, with 13 bases remaining between them. CDR3 loop: CASSYNTPKTYEQYF. Here the CDR3 DNA reads TGTGCCAGCAGTTACAACACCCCAAAGACCTACGAGCAGTACTTC.

J is TRBJ1-2 and V is TRBV5-4, with a weak D call TRBD1 (5 bases). Germline V lookup: CDR1 SGHNT, CDR2 YYREEE (reference sequence). The V end lost 4 bases, the J end lost 2 bases, and 12 bases lay between the germline ends. The length of the CDR3 is 14 residues. CDR3 loop: CASSAPRQNYGYTF. The CDR3 DNA follows: TGTGCCAGCAGCGCGCCTAGACAGAACTATGGCTACACCTTC. Variable domain in full (rest from reference TRBV5-4 and TRBJ1-2): ETGVTQSPTHLIKTRGQQVTLRCSSQSGHNTVSWYQQALGQGPQFIFQYYREEENGRGNFPPRFSGLQFPNYSSELNVNALELDDSALYLCASSAPRQNYGYTFGSGTRLTVV.

This sequence joins TRBV4-2 and TRBJ2-5; TRBD2 matches 13 bases. The V gene end was trimmed by 3 bases and the J gene end by 5 bases; junction bases not matched to a gene: 6. Germline V gene lookup returns CDR1 LGHNA and CDR2 YNFKEQ. The CDR3 has 16 amino acids. The CDR3 coding sequence is TGTGCCAGCAGCCACTTACTAGCGGGGGGGCCGGAGACCCAGTACTTC. Its protein is CASSHLLAGGPETQYF.

A remark on this clone: A read error may account for a junction end that differs from germline. This chain connects TRBV3-1 (or the pseudogene TRBV3-2) to TRBJ2-2; D not resolved. Germline-derived CDR1 and CDR2 are LGHDT and YNNKEL (reference sequence). CDR3 length equals 14 residues. The CDR3 is CASGQAANTGELFF. For the CDR3, the DNA is TGTGCCAGCGGCCAAGCCGCGAACACCGGGGAGCTGTTTTTT.

The rearrangement uses TRBV7-2 and TRBJ1-5; D is uncertain. This CDR3 region has 14 residues. CDR1 is SGHTA, CDR2 FQGNSA, per germline. Trimming took 4 bases from V and 7 from J, leaving 14 bases between them. This chain's CDR3 is CASSYRQAGQPQHF. The CDR3 DNA reads as TGTGCCAGCAGCTACCGGCAGGCGGGCCAGCCCCAGCATTTT.

The rearrangement links TRBV5-1 to TRBJ2-1; maybe TRBD2 (5 bases). Germline CDR1 is SGHRS and CDR2 is YFSETQ. The CDR3 has 13 amino acids. V was shortened by 1 base and J by 7 bases, with 9 bases between the two germline ends. The CDR3 DNA sequence: TGCGCCAGCAGCTTGCGGGGATCTAATGAGCAGTTCTTC. Its translation is CASSLRGSNEQFF.

On this clone: Germline and junction disagree at one end, which may indicate a read error. The chain combines TRBV24-1 with TRBJ2-6; 8 positions agree with TRBD1. There are 16 residues in the CDR3. The germline CDR1 and CDR2 sequences are KGHDR and SFDVKD. CDR3: CATSPGQAGGANVLIF. The CDR3 DNA reads as TGTGCCACCAGTCCGGGACAGGCGGGCGGGGCCAACGTCCTGATTTTC.

In its sample, this clone was seen a few times. The V gene is TRBV4-1, the J gene TRBJ1-4; 10 bases match TRBD1. The CDR3 has 15 amino acids. Germline trimming cut 6 bases from V and 4 bases from J; bases unmatched to any gene: 5. The germline CDR1 and CDR2 sequences are MGHRA and YSYEKL. In nucleotides, the CDR3 is TGCGCCAGCAGACCGGACAGGGGGTTTAATGAAAAACTGTTTTTT. Its translation is CASRPDRGFNEKLFF.

The chain combines TRBV5-6 with TRBJ2-7; 9 bases align to TRBD2. The CDR3 loop spans 16 amino acids. Germline trimming cut 4 bases from V and 7 bases from J; bases unmatched to any gene: 15. Looked up from germline, CDR1 is SGHDT and CDR2 is YYEEEE. This chain's CDR3 is CASSRRGGGAPGEQYF. The DNA of the CDR3 is TGTGCCAGCAGCCGGAGGGGCGGGGGGGCCCCGGGAGAGCAGTACTTC.

CDR3 amino acids: CASTLSTGGGETQYF. The CDR3 coding sequence is TGTGCCAGCACCCTTTCGACAGGGGGCGGAGAGACCCAGTACTTC. V is TRBV11-2 and J is TRBJ2-5; 10 nucleotides align to TRBD1. Trimming cost V 7 bases and J 4 bases; bases outside gene matches: 9. The germline CDR1 and CDR2 sequences are SGHAT and FQNNGV. The CDR3 has 15 amino acids.

The chain carries TRBV7-9 and TRBJ2-7, with D tentatively TRBD1 (6 bases). This CDR3 region has 15 residues. The germline gives CDR1 SEHNR, CDR2 FQNEAQ (reference sequence). Trimming took off 1 base at V and 0 bases at J, with 10 bases between the two ends. The CDR3 DNA is TGTGCCAGCAGCTTAGGGACAGCCAACTCCTACGAGCAGTACTTC. Translation: CASSLGTANSYEQYF.

The CDR3 DNA reads as TGTGCCAGCAGCGGGACACCAACTAATGAAAAACTGTTTTTT. Translation gives CASSGTPTNEKLFF. The chain employs TRBV5-5 and TRBJ1-4; perhaps TRBD1 as D (6 bases). Trimming left V 4 bases short and J 0 bases short, with 7 bases between. CDR3 length: 14 amino acids. CDR1 and CDR2 from the germline V gene are SGHKS and YYEKEE (reference sequence).

This clone came up many times. The rearrangement joins TRBV18 to TRBJ1-2, with 8 bases fitting TRBD1. J lost 6 bases, V lost 2 bases, and 5 bases had no gene match. The CDR3 runs 14 residues. The germline V gene has CDR1 KGHSH and CDR2 LQKENI. CDR3 sequence: CASSPVTGDNGYTF. In DNA form, the CDR3 reads TGTGCCAGCTCACCAGTGACAGGGGATAATGGCTACACCTTC.

The chain couples TRBV5-1 to TRBJ2-7, with a tentative D call TRBD1 (6 bases). Germline V gene sequence: CDR1 SGHRS, CDR2 YFSETQ. V shed 0 bases and J shed 3 bases, with 7 bases lying between them. The CDR3 has 13 amino acids. The CDR3 spells CASSLGQDYEQYF. In DNA, the CDR3 is TGCGCCAGCAGCTTGGGACAGGACTACGAGCAGTACTTC.

The genes are TRBV12-3 or TRBV12-4 and TRBJ1-5, with TRBD1 matching 7 bases. The CDR3 is made up of 12 amino acids. The junction had 4 bases not matched to a gene; V was cut back by 5 bases and J by 9 bases. CDR3 bases: TGTGCCAGCAGTCAAGGGGGCGGGCCCCAGCATTTT. It translates to CASSQGGGPQHF.

The rearrangement joins TRBV19 to TRBJ1-5; 9 bases match TRBD1. Germline trimming cut 9 bases from V and 0 bases from J; bases unmatched to any gene: 12. The germline V gene encodes CDR1 LNHDA and CDR2 SQIVND (reference sequence). The CDR3 is 17 amino acids. CDR3 amino acids: CASRGTGTLDSNQPQHF. Here the CDR3 DNA reads TGTGCCAGCCGAGGGACAGGGACGTTGGATAGCAATCAGCCCCAGCATTTT.

The rearrangement links TRBV19 to TRBJ2-7; a possible D gene is TRBD1 (7 bases). CDR3 length equals 15 residues. With 3 bases removed from V and 2 bases from J, the gap between germline ends came to 14 bases. Germline V lookup: CDR1 LNHDA, CDR2 SQIVND (reference sequence). CDR3: CASSISPGGPYEQYF. The CDR3 DNA is TGTGCCAGTAGTATCAGTCCAGGGGGGCCCTACGAGCAGTACTTC.

The chain uses TRBV2 and TRBJ2-5; 10 bases are shared with TRBD1. The germline CDR1 and CDR2 sequences are SNHLY and FYNNEI. The CDR3 has 18 amino acids. After removal of 4 bases from V and 2 bases from J, the junction contained 13 bases not matched to a gene. The CDR3 loop is CASSVAPTMGQGQETQYF. CDR3 DNA: TGTGCCAGCAGTGTTGCACCGACCATGGGACAGGGGCAAGAGACCCAGTACTTC.

The chain recombines TRBV2 with TRBJ2-7; 12 bases line up with TRBD1. Germline trimming cut 6 bases from V and 2 bases from J; bases unmatched to any gene: 5. The CDR3 has 15 residues. Germline assignment: CDR1 SNHLY and CDR2 FYNNEI. CDR3 sequence: CASSTGTGGPYEQYF. For the CDR3, the DNA is TGTGCCAGCAGCACAGGGACAGGGGGCCCCTACGAGCAGTACTTC.

This chain uses TRBV27 with TRBJ1-4, with 8 positions matching TRBD1. This CDR3 region has 19 residues. Per germline, CDR1 MNHEY and CDR2 SMNVEV (reference sequence). J gave up 0 bases and V 8 bases, and 17 bases lay outside the gene matches. CDR3 in amino acids: CASGILTGAILSTNEKLFF. The CDR3 DNA reads as TGTGCCAGCGGGATCCTGACAGGGGCGATTCTATCAACTAATGAAAAACTGTTTTTT. Full variable domain (missing parts from reference TRBV27 and TRBJ1-4): EAQVTQNPRYLITVTGKKLTVTCSQNMNHEYMSWYRQDPGLGLRQIYYSMNVEVTDKGDVPEGYKVSRKEKRNFPLILESPSPNQTSLYFCASGILTGAILSTNEKLFFGSGTQLSVL.

The chain employs TRBV27 and TRBJ2-5; tentative D call: TRBD2 (5 bases). This CDR3 is 13 amino acids long. V was clipped by 2 bases and J by 2 bases, with 6 bases between them. Per germline, CDR1 MNHEY and CDR2 SMNVEV (reference sequence). CDR3 DNA: TGTGCCAGCAGTTTAAGGAGGCAAGAGACCCAGTACTTC. As protein: CASSLRRQETQYF.

This clone was detected only once. This chain connects TRBV6-6 to TRBJ1-3; TRBD1 matches at 8 bases. The germline CDR1 and CDR2 sequences are MNHNY and SVGAGI (reference sequence). The CDR3 contains 14 residues. The ends lost 7 bases at V and 2 bases at J; junction bases unmatched: 4. CDR3 in amino acids: CASMDRVTGNTIYF. The CDR3 DNA follows: TGTGCCAGCATGGACAGGGTGACTGGAAACACCATATATTTT.

V and J are TRBV28 and TRBJ1-1; 9 bases map to TRBD1. CDR3 length: 15 residues. Germline lookup yields CDR1 MDHEN and CDR2 SYDVKM. The ends lost 6 bases at V and 6 bases at J; junction bases unmatched: 11. DNA of the CDR3: TGTGCCAGCAGAGGGGGACAGGGTATGGTGGCTGAAGCTTTCTTT. Amino acids: CASRGGQGMVAEAFF.

The J gene is TRBJ1-1, the V gene TRBV6-1, with unresolved D. CDR3 length: 15 amino acids. The germline CDR1 and CDR2 sequences are MNHNS and SASEGT. Trimming removed 2 bases at V and 3 bases at J, with 13 bases between. CDR3 protein: CASSERTVAYTEAFF. The DNA of the CDR3 is TGTGCCAGCAGTGAACGAACAGTGGCGTACACTGAAGCTTTCTTT.

The CDR3 sequence is CASSPWDTQSSYNSPLHF. The CDR3 nucleotides read TGTGCCAGCTCACCATGGGACACACAAAGCTCCTATAATTCACCCCTCCACTTT. The chain has TRBV18 and TRBJ1-6; D may be TRBD1 (6 bases). Germline lookup yields CDR1 KGHSH and CDR2 LQKENI. Deletions cut 2 bases from V and 0 bases from J, with 14 bases between. The CDR3 sequence is 18 residues long.

A single count supports this clone. J is TRBJ1-1 and V is TRBV28, with D perhaps TRBD1 (6 bases). Trimming removed 5 bases at V and 11 bases at J, with 15 bases between. Germline loops: CDR1 MDHEN, CDR2 SYDVKM. The CDR3 length is 12 residues. The CDR3 DNA sequence: TGTGCCAGCAGTGTACAGGGATCAGGGGCTTTCTTT. It yields the protein CASSVQGSGAFF.

The rearrangement uses TRBV2 and TRBJ1-5; unclear D gene. The V end lost 6 bases, the J end lost 1 base, and 13 bases lay between the germline ends. Per germline, CDR1 SNHLY and CDR2 FYNNEI. The CDR3 is 15 amino acids. CDR3 bases: TGTGCCAGCAGAGAGTTCGACAAGAGCAATCAGCCCCAGCATTTT. Its protein is CASREFDKSNQPQHF.

The genes are TRBV6-1 and TRBJ2-1; possible D gene TRBD1, 6 bases. V was pared by 0 bases and J by 8 bases, with 11 bases between. Germline CDR1 and CDR2: MNHNS and SASEGT. This CDR3 spans 14 amino acids. The CDR3 DNA sequence: TGTGCCAGCAGTGAAGCTGGTGGGGGCTATGAGCAGTTCTTC. Translation: CASSEAGGGYEQFF.